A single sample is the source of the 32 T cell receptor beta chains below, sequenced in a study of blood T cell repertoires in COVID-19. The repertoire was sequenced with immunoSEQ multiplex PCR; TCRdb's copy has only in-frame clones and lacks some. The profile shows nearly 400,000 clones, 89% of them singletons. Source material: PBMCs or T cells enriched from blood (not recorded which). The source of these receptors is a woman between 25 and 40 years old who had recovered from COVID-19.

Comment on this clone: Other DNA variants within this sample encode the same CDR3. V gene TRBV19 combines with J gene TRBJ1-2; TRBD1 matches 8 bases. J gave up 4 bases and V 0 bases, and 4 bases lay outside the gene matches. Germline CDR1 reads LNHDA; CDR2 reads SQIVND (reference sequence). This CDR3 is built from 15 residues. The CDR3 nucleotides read TGTGCCAGTAGTATAGACGGACAGGGCGTCTATGGCTACACCTTC. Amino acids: CASSIDGQGVYGYTF. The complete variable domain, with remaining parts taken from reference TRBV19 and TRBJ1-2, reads DGGITQSPKYLFRKEGQNVTLSCEQNLNHDAMYWYRQDPGQGLRLIYYSQIVNDFQKGDIAEGYSVSREKKESFPLTVTSAQKNPTAFYLCASSIDGQGVYGYTFGSGTRLTVV.

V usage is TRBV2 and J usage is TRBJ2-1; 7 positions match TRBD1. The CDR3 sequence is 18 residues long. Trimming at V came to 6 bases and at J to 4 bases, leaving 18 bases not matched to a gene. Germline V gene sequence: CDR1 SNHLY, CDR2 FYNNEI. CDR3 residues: CASSADRTKGRWYNEQFF. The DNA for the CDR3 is TGTGCCAGCAGCGCGGACAGGACCAAAGGGCGGTGGTACAATGAGCAGTTCTTC.

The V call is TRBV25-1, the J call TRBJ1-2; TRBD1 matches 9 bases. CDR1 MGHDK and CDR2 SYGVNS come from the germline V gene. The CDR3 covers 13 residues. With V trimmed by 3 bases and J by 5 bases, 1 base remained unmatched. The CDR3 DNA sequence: TGTGCCAGCAGTGACGGGACAGGGTATGGCTACACCTTC. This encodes CASSDGTGYGYTF.

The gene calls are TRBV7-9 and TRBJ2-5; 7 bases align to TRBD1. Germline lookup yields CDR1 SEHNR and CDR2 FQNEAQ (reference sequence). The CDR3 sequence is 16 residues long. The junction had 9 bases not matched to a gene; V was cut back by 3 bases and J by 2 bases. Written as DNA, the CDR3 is TGTGCCAGCAGCTTGCTGGGGACAGACCAACAAGAGACCCAGTACTTC. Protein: CASSLLGTDQQETQYF.

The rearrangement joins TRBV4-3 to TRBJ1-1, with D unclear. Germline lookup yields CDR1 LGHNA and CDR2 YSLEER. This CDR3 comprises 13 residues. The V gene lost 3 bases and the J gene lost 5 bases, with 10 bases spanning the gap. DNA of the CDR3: TGCGCCAGCAGCCAGGGAGGGTTTACTGAAGCTTTCTTT. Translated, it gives CASSQGGFTEAFF.

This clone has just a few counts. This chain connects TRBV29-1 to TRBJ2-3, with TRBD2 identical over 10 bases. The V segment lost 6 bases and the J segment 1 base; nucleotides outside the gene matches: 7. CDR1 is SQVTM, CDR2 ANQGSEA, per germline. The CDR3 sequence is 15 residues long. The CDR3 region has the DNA TGCAGCGTAGCGTCCACTAGCGGGGGCACAGATACGCAGTATTTT. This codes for CSVASTSGGTDTQYF.

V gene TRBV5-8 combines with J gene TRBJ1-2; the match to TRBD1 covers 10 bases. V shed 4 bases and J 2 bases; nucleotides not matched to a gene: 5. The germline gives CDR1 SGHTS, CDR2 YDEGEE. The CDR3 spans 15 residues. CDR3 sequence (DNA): TGTGCCAGCAGCCAAATGACAGGGGGCAACTATGGCTACACCTTC. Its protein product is CASSQMTGGNYGYTF.

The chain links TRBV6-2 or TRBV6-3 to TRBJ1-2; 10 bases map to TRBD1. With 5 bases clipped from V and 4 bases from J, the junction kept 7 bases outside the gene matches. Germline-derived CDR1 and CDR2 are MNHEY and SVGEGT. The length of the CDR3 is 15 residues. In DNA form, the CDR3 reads TGTGCCAGCAGTCGGACGGACAGGGGGGGCTATGGCTACACCTTC. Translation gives CASSRTDRGGYGYTF.

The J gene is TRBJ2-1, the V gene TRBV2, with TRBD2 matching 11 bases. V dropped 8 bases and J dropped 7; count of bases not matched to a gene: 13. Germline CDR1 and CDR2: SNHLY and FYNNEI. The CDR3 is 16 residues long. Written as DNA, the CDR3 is TGTGCCAGCTCCTCCAGTGGGCTAGCGGGAGGTAATGAGCAGTTCTTC. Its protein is CASSSSGLAGGNEQFF.

The CDR3 spells CASSRNLRLADTQYF. CDR3 DNA sequence: TGTGCCAGTAGTAGAAACCTCAGACTAGCAGATACGCAGTATTTT. V is TRBV19 and J is TRBJ2-3; TRBD2 might be the D (6 bases). From germline, CDR1 is LNHDA and CDR2 SQIVND (reference sequence). The CDR3 spans 15 residues. The V and J ends lost 4 bases and 4 bases respectively, with 15 bases between them.

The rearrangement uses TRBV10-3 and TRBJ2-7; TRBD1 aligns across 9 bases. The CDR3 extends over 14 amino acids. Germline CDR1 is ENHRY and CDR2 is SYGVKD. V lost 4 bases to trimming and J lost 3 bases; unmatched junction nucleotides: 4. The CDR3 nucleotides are TGTGCCATCAGTGCGGACAGGGGATACTACGAGCAGTACTTC. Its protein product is CAISADRGYYEQYF.

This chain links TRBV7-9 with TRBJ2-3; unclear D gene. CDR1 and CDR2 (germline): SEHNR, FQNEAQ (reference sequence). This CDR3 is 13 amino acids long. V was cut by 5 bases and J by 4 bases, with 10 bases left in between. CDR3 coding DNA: TGTGCCAGCAGCCGTTCTCGGGCAGATACGCAGTATTTT. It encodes CASSRSRADTQYF.

The CDR3 DNA sequence: TGTGCTAGTGGTCCAACGCGCGGACAGGGAAGAACTCAGCCCCAGCATTTT. As protein: CASGPTRGQGRTQPQHF. This rearrangement joins TRBV12-5 to TRBJ1-5; TRBD1 matches 8 bases. V dropped 5 bases and J dropped 6; count of bases not matched to a gene: 15. CDR3 length: 17 amino acids. Germline V gene sequence: CDR1 LGHNT, CDR2 FRNRAP.

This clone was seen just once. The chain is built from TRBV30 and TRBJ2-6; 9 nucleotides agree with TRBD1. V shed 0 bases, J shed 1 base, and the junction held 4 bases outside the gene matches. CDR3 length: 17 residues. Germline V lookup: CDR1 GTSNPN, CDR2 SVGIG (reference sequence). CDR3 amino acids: CAWSVRGQGSGANVLTF. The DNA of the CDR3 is TGTGCCTGGAGTGTAAGGGGACAGGGATCTGGGGCCAACGTCCTGACTTTC.

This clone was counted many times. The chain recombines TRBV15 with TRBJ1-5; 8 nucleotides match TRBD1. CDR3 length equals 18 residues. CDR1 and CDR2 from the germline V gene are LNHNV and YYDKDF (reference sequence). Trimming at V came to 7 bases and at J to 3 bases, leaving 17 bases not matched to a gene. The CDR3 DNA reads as TGTGCCACCAAGACGACAGGGGAATTTTCCGAGGTCAATCAGCCCCAGCATTTT. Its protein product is CATKTTGEFSEVNQPQHF.

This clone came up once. The CDR3: CASSLGTSGGDTDTQYF. The CDR3 coding sequence is TGTGCCAGCAGCTTAGGGACTAGCGGGGGAGACACAGATACGCAGTATTTT. The chain is built from TRBV11-3 and TRBJ2-3; 13 bases map to TRBD2. Germline V gene lookup returns CDR1 SGHNT and CDR2 YENEEA. CDR3 length equals 17 residues. V was clipped by 1 base and J by 2 bases; unmatched bases: 3.

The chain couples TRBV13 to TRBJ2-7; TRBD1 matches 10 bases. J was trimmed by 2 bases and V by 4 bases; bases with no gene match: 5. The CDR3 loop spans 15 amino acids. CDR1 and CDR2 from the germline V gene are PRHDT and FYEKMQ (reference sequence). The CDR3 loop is CASSSEGQGTYEQYF. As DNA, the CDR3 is TGTGCCAGCAGCTCAGAGGGACAGGGGACCTACGAGCAGTACTTC.

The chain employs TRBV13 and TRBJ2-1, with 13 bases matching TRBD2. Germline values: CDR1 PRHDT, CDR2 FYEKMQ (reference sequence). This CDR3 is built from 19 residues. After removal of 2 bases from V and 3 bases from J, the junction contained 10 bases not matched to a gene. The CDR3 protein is CASSLIGLAGVAGYNEQFF. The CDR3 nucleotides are TGTGCCAGCAGCTTAATTGGACTAGCGGGAGTTGCGGGCTACAATGAGCAGTTCTTC.

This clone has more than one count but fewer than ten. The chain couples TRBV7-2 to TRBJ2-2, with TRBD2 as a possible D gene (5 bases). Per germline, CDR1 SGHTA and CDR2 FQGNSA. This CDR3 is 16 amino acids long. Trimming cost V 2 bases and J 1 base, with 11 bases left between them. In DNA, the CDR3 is TGTGCCAGCAGCTTAAGCGGTCGGGGGAACACCGGGGAGCTGTTTTTT. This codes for CASSLSGRGNTGELFF.

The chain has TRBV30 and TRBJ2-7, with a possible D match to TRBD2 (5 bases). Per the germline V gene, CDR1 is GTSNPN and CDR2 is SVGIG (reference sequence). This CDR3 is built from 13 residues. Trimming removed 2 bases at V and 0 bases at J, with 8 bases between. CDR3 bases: TGTGCCTGGAGTTTGGGGAGCTCCTACGAGCAGTACTTC. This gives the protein CAWSLGSSYEQYF.

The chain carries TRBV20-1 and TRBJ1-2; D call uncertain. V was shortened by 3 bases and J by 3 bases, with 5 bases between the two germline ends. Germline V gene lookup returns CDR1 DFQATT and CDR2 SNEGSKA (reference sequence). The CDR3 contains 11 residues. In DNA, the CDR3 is TGCAGTGCTAGCGGGTACTATGGCTACACCTTC. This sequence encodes CSASGYYGYTF.

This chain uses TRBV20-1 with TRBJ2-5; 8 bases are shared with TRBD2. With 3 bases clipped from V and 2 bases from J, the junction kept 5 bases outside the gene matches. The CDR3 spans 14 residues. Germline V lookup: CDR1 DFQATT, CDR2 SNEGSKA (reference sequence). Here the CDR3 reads CSASLAGRQETQYF. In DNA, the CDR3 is TGCAGTGCTAGTTTAGCGGGGAGGCAAGAGACCCAGTACTTC.

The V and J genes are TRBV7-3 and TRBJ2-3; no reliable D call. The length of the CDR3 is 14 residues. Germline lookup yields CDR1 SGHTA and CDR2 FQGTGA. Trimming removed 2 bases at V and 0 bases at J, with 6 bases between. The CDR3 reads CASSLLESTDTQYF. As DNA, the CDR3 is TGTGCCAGCAGCTTATTGGAGAGCACAGATACGCAGTATTTT. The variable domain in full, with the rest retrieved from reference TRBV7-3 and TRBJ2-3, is GAGVSQTPSNKVTEKGKYVELRCDPISGHTALYWYRQSLGQGPEFLIYFQGTGAADDSGLPNDRFFAVRPEGSVSTLKIQRTERGDSAVYLCASSLLESTDTQYFGPGTRLTVL.

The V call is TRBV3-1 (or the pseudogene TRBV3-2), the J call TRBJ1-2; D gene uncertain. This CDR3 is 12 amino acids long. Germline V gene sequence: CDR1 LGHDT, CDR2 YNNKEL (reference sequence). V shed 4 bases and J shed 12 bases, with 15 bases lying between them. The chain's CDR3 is CASSPPVGGHTF. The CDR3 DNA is TGTGCCAGCAGCCCCCCGGTCGGCGGTCACACCTTC.

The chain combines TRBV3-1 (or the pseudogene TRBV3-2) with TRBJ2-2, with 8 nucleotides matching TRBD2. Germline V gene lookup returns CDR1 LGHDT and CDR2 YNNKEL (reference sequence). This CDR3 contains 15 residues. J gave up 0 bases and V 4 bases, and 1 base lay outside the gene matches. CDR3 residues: CASSLAGTNTGELFF. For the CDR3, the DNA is TGTGCCAGCAGCCTAGCGGGAACGAACACCGGGGAGCTGTTTTTT.

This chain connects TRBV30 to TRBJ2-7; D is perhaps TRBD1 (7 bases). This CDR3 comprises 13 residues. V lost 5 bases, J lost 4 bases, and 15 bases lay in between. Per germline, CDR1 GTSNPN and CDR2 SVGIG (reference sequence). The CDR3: CAWGGAGGYEQYF. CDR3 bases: TGTGCCTGGGGAGGGGCAGGGGGGTACGAGCAGTACTTC. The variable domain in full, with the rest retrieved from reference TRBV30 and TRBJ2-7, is SQTIHQWPATLVQPVGSPLSLECTVEGTSNPNLYWYRQAAGRGLQLLFYSVGIGQISSEVPQNLSASRPQDRQFILSSKKLLLSDSGFYLCAWGGAGGYEQYFGPGTRLTVT.

The CDR3 loop reads CASGPRQGANEKLFF. CDR3 DNA sequence: TGTGCTAGTGGTCCCCGACAGGGGGCTAATGAAAAACTGTTTTTT. The chain combines TRBV12-5 with TRBJ1-4; TRBD1 aligns across 9 bases. Per germline, CDR1 LGHNT and CDR2 FRNRAP. The ends lost 5 bases at V and 3 bases at J; junction bases unmatched: 4. The CDR3 has 15 amino acids.

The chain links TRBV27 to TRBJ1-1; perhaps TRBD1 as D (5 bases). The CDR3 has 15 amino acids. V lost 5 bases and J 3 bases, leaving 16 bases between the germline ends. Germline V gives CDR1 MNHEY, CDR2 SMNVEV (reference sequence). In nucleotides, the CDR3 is TGTGCCAGCAGTCCCCGAGGCAGGGTTGACACTGAAGCTTTCTTT. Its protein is CASSPRGRVDTEAFF.

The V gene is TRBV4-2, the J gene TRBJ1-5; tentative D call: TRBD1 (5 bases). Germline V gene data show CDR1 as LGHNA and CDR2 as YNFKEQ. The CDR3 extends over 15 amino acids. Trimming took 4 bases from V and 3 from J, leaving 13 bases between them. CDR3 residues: CASSPMGTFNQPQHF. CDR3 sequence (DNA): TGTGCCAGCAGCCCGATGGGGACTTTCAATCAGCCCCAGCATTTT.

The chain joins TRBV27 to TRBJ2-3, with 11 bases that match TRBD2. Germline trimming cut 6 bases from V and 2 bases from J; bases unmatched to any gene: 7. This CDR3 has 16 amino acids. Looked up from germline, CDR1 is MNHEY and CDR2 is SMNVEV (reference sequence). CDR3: CASSPGTSGATDTQYF. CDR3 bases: TGTGCCAGCAGCCCCGGGACTAGCGGAGCCACAGATACGCAGTATTTT.

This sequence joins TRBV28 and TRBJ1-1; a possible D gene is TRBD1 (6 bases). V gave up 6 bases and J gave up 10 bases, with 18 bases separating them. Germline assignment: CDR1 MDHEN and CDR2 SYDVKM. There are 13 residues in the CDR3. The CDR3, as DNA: TGTGCCAGCAGAATAAACAGGGTGTTTGGAGCTTTCTTT. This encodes CASRINRVFGAFF.

The CDR3 DNA sequence: TGTGCCACTGCGTCTCAGGGCGCTAGCACCGGGGAGCTGTTTTTT. Translating gives CATASQGASTGELFF. The gene calls are TRBV7-2 and TRBJ2-2; D is perhaps TRBD1 (5 bases). Germline V gene lookup returns CDR1 SGHTA and CDR2 FQGNSA. The CDR3 is made up of 15 amino acids. The germline V and J ends were trimmed by 10 bases and 4 bases, with 19 bases remaining between them. The variable domain in full, completed from reference TRBV7-2 and TRBJ2-2, reads GAGVSQSPSNKVTEKGKDVELRCDPISGHTALYWYRQSLGQGLEFLIYFQGNSAPDKSGLPSDRFSAERTGGSVSTLTIQRTQQEDSAVYLCATASQGASTGELFFGEGSRLTVL.